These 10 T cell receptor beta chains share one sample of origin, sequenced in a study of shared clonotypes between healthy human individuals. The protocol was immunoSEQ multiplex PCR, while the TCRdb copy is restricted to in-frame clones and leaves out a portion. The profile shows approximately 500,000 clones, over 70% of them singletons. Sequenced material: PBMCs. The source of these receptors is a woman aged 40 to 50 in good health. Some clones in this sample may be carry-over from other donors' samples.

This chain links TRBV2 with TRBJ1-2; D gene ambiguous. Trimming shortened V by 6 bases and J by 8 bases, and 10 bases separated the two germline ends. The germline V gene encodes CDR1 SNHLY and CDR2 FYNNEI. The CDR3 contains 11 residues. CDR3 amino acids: CASSPKGGYTF. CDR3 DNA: TGTGCCAGCAGCCCCAAGGGAGGCTACACCTTC.

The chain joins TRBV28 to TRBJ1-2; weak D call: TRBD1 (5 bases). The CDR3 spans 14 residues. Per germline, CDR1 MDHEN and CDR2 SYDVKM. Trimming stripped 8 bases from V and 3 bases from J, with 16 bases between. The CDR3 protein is CASSRGGGDYGYTF. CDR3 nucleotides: TGTGCCAGCTCCCGAGGTGGGGGGGACTATGGCTACACCTTC.

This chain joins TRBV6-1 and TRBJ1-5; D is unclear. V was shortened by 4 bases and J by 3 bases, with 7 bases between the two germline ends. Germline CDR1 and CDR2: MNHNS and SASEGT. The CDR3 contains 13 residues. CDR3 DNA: TGTGCCAGCAGTGGCGCTGACAATCAGCCCCAGCATTTT. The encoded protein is CASSGADNQPQHF.

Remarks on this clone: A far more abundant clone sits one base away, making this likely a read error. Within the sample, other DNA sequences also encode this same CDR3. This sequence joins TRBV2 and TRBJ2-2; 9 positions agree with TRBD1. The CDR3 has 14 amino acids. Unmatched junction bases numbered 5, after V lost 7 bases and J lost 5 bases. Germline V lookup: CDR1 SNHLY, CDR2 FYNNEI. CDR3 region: CASIGQGSTGELFF. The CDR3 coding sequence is TGTGCCAGCATAGGACAGGGGTCAACCGGGGAGCTGTTTTTT.

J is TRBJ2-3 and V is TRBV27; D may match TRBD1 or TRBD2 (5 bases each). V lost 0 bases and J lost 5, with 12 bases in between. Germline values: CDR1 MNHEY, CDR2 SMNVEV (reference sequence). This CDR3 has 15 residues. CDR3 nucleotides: TGTGCCAGCAGTTTATCGAACGGGGCAGGAGATACGCAGTATTTT. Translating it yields CASSLSNGAGDTQYF.

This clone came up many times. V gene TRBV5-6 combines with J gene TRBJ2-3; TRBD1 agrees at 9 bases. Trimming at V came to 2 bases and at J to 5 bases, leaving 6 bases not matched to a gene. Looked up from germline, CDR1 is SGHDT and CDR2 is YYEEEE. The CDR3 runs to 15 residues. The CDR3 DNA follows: TGTGCCAGCAGCTTAGGGGGACAGGGAATAGATACGCAGTATTTT. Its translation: CASSLGGQGIDTQYF.

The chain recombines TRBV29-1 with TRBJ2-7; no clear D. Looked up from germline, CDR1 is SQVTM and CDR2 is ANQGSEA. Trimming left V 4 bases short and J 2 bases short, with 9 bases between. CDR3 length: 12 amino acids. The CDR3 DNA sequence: TGCAGCGTTGGTCCTAACGCCTACGAGCAGTACTTC. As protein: CSVGPNAYEQYF.

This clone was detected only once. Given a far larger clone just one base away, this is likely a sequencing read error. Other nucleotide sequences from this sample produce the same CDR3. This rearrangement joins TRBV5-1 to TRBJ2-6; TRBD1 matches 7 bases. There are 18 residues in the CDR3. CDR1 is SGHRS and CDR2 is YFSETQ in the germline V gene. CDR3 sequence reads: CASSRDSRGVGGANVLTF. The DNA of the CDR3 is TGCGCCAGCAGCAGGGACAGTCGGGGCGTTGGTGGGGCCAACGTCTTGACTTTC. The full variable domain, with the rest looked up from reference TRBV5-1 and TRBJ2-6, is KAGVTQTPRYLIKTRGQQVTLSCSPISGHRSVSWYQQTPGQGLQFLFEYFSETQRNKGNFPGRFSGRQFSNSRSEMNVSTLELGDSALYLCASSRDSRGVGGANVLTFGAGSRLTVL.

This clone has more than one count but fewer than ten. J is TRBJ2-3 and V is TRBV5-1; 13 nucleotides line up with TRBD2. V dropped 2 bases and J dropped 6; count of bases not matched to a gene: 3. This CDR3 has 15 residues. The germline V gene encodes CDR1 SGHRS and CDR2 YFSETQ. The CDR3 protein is CASSLKLAGGDTQYF. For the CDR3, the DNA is TGCGCCAGCAGCTTAAAACTAGCGGGAGGGGATACGCAGTATTTT.

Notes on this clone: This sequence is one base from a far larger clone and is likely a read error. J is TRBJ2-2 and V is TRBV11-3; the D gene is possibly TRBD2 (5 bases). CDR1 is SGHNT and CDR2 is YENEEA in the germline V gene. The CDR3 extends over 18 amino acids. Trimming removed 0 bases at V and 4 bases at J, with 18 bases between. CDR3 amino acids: CASSLEYWHPEGTGELFF. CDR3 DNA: TGTGCCAGCAGCTTAGAATACTGGCATCCCGAGGGCACCGGGGAGCTGTTTTTT.